The T cell receptor beta chain under discussion was sequenced for a study of blood T cell repertoires in COVID-19. Study summary: T cells, B-cell-depleted T cells, or PBMCs supplied cDNA or gDNA.

Produced via immunoSEQ multiplex PCR; TCRdb's table is partial and in-frame only. The sample lists 150,000 or so clones, around 90% seen once, with roughly 3.9% in the top ten. J lost 7 bases, V lost 6 bases, and 3 bases had no gene match. This CDR3 has 12 residues. In germline, CDR1 is MNHEY, CDR2 SMNVEV (reference sequence). This clone was recorded only once. Within 2 weeks of study entry, exposed participants had contacted a PCR-confirmed or clinician-diagnosed COVID-19 case. The material sequenced was PBMCs or T cells enriched from blood (not recorded which). The chain recombines TRBV27 with TRBJ2-3; 8 bases are shared with TRBD1. The origin of this receptor is a woman in her thirties or forties who had been exposed to COVID-19. The CDR3 loop is CASRQGAHTQYF. The DNA of the CDR3 is TGTGCCAGCAGGCAGGGGGCGCATACGCAGTATTTT.